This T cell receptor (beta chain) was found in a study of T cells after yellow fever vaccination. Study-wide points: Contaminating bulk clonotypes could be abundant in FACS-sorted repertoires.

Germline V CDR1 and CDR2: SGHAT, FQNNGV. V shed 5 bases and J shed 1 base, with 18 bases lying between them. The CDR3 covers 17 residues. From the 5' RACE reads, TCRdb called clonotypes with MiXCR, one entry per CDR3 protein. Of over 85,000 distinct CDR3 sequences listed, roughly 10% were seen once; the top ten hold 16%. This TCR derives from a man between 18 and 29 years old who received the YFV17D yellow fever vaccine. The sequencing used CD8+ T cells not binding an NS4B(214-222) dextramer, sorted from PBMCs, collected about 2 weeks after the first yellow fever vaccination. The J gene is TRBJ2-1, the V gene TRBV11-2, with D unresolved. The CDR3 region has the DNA TGTGCCAGCAGCCGGGTAGGGCTTCCCAGGTCCTACAATGAGCAGTTCTTC. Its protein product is CASSRVGLPRSYNEQFF.